This entry lists 17 T cell receptor beta chains sequenced from one sample in a study of blood T cell repertoires in COVID-19. Method: immunoSEQ multiplex PCR; TCRdb's copy keeps in-frame clones and lacks some. The table includes 120,000 to 150,000 clones, around 87% detected once. The sequencing sample was made of peripheral blood. The receptor source for this set is a human donor in a cohort sampled during active COVID-19.

This chain uses TRBV28 with TRBJ2-3, with D perhaps matching TRBD2 (5 bases). CDR1 MDHEN and CDR2 SYDVKM come from the germline V gene. The CDR3 is 14 residues long. The ends were cut back, 5 bases at V and 2 bases at J, with 11 bases in the middle. The CDR3 is CASSLRAATDTQYF. The CDR3 DNA reads as TGTGCCAGCAGTCTCAGAGCGGCCACAGATACGCAGTATTTT.

This rearrangement joins TRBV7-2 to TRBJ2-3; 11 nucleotides agree with TRBD2. The V gene end was trimmed by 5 bases and the J gene end by 4 bases; junction bases not matched to a gene: 8. The CDR3 runs 16 residues. Germline V gene lookup returns CDR1 SGHTA and CDR2 FQGNSA. The CDR3 DNA follows: TGTGCCAGCAGCATTAGCGGGAGGGCCCCGGCAGATACGCAGTATTTT. Protein product: CASSISGRAPADTQYF.

This clone was seen only once. This sequence joins TRBV28 and TRBJ2-7; perhaps TRBD1 as D (6 bases). V lost 2 bases and J 7 bases, leaving 18 bases between the germline ends. Germline CDR1 and CDR2: MDHEN and SYDVKM. This CDR3 spans 15 amino acids. For the CDR3, the DNA is TGTGCCAGCAGTTTAGGGACAAATTTCTACGAAGAGCAGTACTTC. The encoded protein is CASSLGTNFYEEQYF.

This chain links TRBV13 with TRBJ1-4, with no clear D. The V gene's germline CDR1 is PRHDT and CDR2 FYEKMQ (reference sequence). V lost 4 bases and J 2 bases, leaving 11 bases between the germline ends. The CDR3 contains 15 residues. The CDR3 DNA follows: TGTGCCAGCAGCTCCCGACTTGAGACTAATGAAAAACTGTTTTTT. This translates into CASSSRLETNEKLFF.

This clone was counted once. The chain recombines TRBV14 with TRBJ2-1; TRBD2 might be the D (5 bases). Germline-derived CDR1 and CDR2 are SGHDN and FVKESK. The CDR3 length is 16 residues. The V and J ends lost 4 bases and 5 bases respectively, with 18 bases between them. The chain's CDR3 is CASSPRLGGPDNEQFF. The CDR3, as DNA: TGTGCCAGCAGCCCTAGACTTGGCGGGCCCGACAATGAGCAGTTCTTC.

V usage is TRBV2 and J usage is TRBJ2-2, with 11 bases aligning to TRBD2. Trimming cost V 6 bases and J 8 bases; bases outside gene matches: 5. The CDR3 length is 14 residues. Per germline, CDR1 SNHLY and CDR2 FYNNEI. The CDR3 sequence is CASRELAGAGELFF. CDR3 nucleotide sequence: TGTGCCAGCAGGGAACTAGCGGGAGCTGGGGAGCTGTTTTTT.

The chain recombines TRBV27 with TRBJ2-5; no definite D call. Germline CDR1 MNHEY, CDR2 SMNVEV (reference sequence). The CDR3 runs 13 residues. The ends were cut back, 3 bases at V and 6 bases at J, with 11 bases in the middle. The CDR3: CASSLTARKTQYF. Written as DNA, the CDR3 is TGTGCCAGCAGTTTGACGGCGCGGAAGACCCAGTACTTC.

V and J are TRBV19 and TRBJ2-1, with TRBD2 identical over 11 bases. The V and J ends lost 5 bases and 4 bases, in that order; junction bases with no gene match: 7. The CDR3 consists of 16 residues. The germline gives CDR1 LNHDA, CDR2 SQIVND (reference sequence). The CDR3 DNA sequence: TGTGCCAGTAGTGATCCGGGACTAGCGGAATACAATGAGCAGTTCTTC. It specifies CASSDPGLAEYNEQFF.

The rearrangement joins TRBV11-2 to TRBJ2-1; TRBD2 aligns across 9 bases. V lost 2 bases to trimming and J lost 1 base; unmatched junction nucleotides: 3. Germline V gene sequence: CDR1 SGHAT, CDR2 FQNNGV. This CDR3 has 16 residues. The CDR3 reads CASSLLLAGSYNEQFF. The DNA for the CDR3 is TGTGCCAGCAGCTTACTACTAGCGGGTTCCTACAATGAGCAGTTCTTC.

This sequence joins TRBV6-5 and TRBJ2-1; the match to TRBD2 covers 12 bases. Trimming took 5 bases from V and 16 from J; bases not matched to a gene: 15. Germline CDR1 reads MNHEY; CDR2 reads SVGAGI. The CDR3 contains 15 residues. CDR3 nucleotides: TGTGCCAGCAGTCTTACTAGCGGGAGGCCCCTACTCCAATTCTTC. Translating it yields CASSLTSGRPLLQFF.

This clone was seen only once. The gene calls are TRBV6-5 and TRBJ2-1, with 7 bases fitting TRBD2. The V and J ends lost 4 bases and 10 bases, in that order; junction bases with no gene match: 7. The CDR3 totals 13 residues. CDR1 and CDR2 (germline): MNHEY, SVGAGI. The DNA for the CDR3 is TGTGCCAGCAGTTGGGAGGGCGGGAGAGAGCAGTTCTTC. Translated, it gives CASSWEGGREQFF.

The rearrangement uses TRBV2 and TRBJ2-2, with a possible D match to TRBD1 (6 bases). The CDR3 spans 16 residues. Between the trimmed V and J ends, which lost 3 bases and 4 bases, there was a span of 15 bases. In germline, CDR1 is SNHLY, CDR2 FYNNEI. The CDR3: CASSEVGAVGTGELFF. CDR3 DNA: TGTGCCAGCAGTGAGGTGGGGGCGGTAGGCACCGGGGAGCTGTTTTTT.

The V and J genes are TRBV18 and TRBJ2-7; D might be TRBD1 (5 bases). The CDR3 totals 14 residues. Germline values: CDR1 KGHSH, CDR2 LQKENI. V dropped 3 bases and J dropped 0 bases, with 9 bases sitting between them. The CDR3 loop is CASSPLDNSYEQYF. Written as DNA, the CDR3 is TGTGCCAGCTCACCTCTGGACAACTCCTACGAGCAGTACTTC.

This clone showed up just once. V and J are TRBV4-1 and TRBJ1-5; the D is unclear. The CDR3 runs to 15 residues. From germline, CDR1 is MGHRA and CDR2 YSYEKL. Trimming left V 2 bases short and J 3 bases short, with 11 bases between. This chain's CDR3 is CASSQIEGPNQPQHF. Here the CDR3 DNA reads TGCGCCAGCAGCCAAATCGAGGGTCCCAATCAGCCCCAGCATTTT.

This sequence joins TRBV7-6 and TRBJ2-1, with 9 bases fitting TRBD2. V lost 7 bases, J lost 9 bases, and 13 bases stayed unmatched. The CDR3 runs 15 residues. In germline, CDR1 is SGHVS, CDR2 FNYEAQ. The CDR3 loop is CASTKAGTSSGEQFF. CDR3 coding DNA: TGTGCCAGCACCAAGGCAGGGACTAGCTCGGGTGAGCAGTTCTTC.

The chain employs TRBV7-9 and TRBJ2-7, with 7 bases matching TRBD1. The junction had 10 bases not matched to a gene; V was cut back by 5 bases and J by 3 bases. This CDR3 has 15 residues. Germline V CDR1 and CDR2: SEHNR, FQNEAQ (reference sequence). CDR3 DNA sequence: TGTGCCAGCAGCCCACACCGGGACAGAAACTACGAGCAGTACTTC. Protein product: CASSPHRDRNYEQYF.

V is TRBV29-1 and J is TRBJ2-7, with 8 bases fitting TRBD2. Losses at the gene ends were 7 bases for V and 2 bases for J; bases not matched to a gene: 4. This CDR3 has 12 amino acids. Germline V gene data show CDR1 as SQVTM and CDR2 as ANQGSEA. Here the CDR3 reads CSAVAGPYEQYF. The CDR3 bases are TGCAGCGCCGTAGCGGGACCCTACGAGCAGTACTTC.